This TCR beta chain was sequenced in a study of graft-versus-host responses after intestinal transplantation. The study's findings and limits: Levels of circulating GvH clones at their peak were associated with early post-transplant HvG declines. Graft-donor T cell macrochimerism coincided with high graft-versus-host to host-versus-graft clonal ratios in allografts.

V lost 5 bases to trimming and J lost 0 bases, with 12 bases between them. This CDR3 region has 15 residues. Germline V gene data show CDR1 as SGHTA and CDR2 as FQGNSA. Clones were read by immunoSEQ multiplex PCR, and TCRdb kept only the in-frame ones, dropping some. The repertoire holds more than 65,000 clones, over 70% seen once, with 0.39% in the top ten. Points on this clone: As yet, its antigen is unknown.

This clonotype was obtained from a human donor who was the organ donor for an intestinal transplant. Specimen: unstimulated CD4+ T cells sorted from spleen or lymph node cells, collected before transplant. V and J are TRBV7-2 and TRBJ2-3; D might be TRBD2 (7 bases). In DNA, the CDR3 is TGTGCCAGCAGCCCCGAGGGGGGGAGCACAGATACGCAGTATTTT. This gives the protein CASSPEGGSTDTQYF.